This TCR beta chain is from a study of T cells in Graves' hyperthyroidism and ophthalmopathy. The CDR3 loop spans 16 amino acids. The ends were cut back, 1 base at V and 5 bases at J, with 15 bases in the middle. Germline CDR1 and CDR2: LGHNA and YNFKEQ. In making diagnoses, clinical symptoms, serum thyroxine and TRAb, thyroid ultrasound and orbital computed tomography were all used. What was amplified from RNA transcripts were TCR beta CDR3 regions. First-round RT-PCR targeting the TCR CDR3 was performed with the HTBI primer set. One entry per CDR3 protein results from TCRdb running MiXCR on the multiplex PCR reads. Here the sample spans roughly 500,000 distinct CDR3 sequences, about 15% being singletons. This clonotype has only a few counts.

The specimen sequenced was blood. V is TRBV4-2 and J is TRBJ1-5; unclear D gene. The clonotype was recovered from a woman in her 30s with Graves' ophthalmopathy. Here the CDR3 reads CASSQVPTQIDQPQHF. DNA for the CDR3: TGTGCCAGCAGCCAAGTCCCCACACAGATCGATCAGCCCCAGCATTTT.